This T cell receptor (beta chain) was captured by sequencing in a study of early T cells in non-severe SARS-CoV-2 infection. The sample holds a few counts of this clonotype. Trimming stripped 7 bases from V and 7 bases from J, with 20 bases between. Germline V gene sequence: CDR1 LNHDA, CDR2 SQIVND (reference sequence). The CDR3 is 15 residues long. Each single cDNA molecule received a unique molecular identifier. TCRdb itself ran the 5' RACE reads through MiXCR, one entry per CDR3 protein. The sample yields 55,000 to 80,000 distinct CDR3 sequences, about 10% seen once. Sample: whole blood, taken at baseline. The chain recombines TRBV19 with TRBJ2-1, with TRBD1 as a possible D gene (6 bases). This clonotype was sampled from an adult who was a healthcare worker with PCR-confirmed SARS-CoV-2 infection or an uninfected control (not recorded which). CDR3 sequence: CASTHRAEFFNEQFF. The CDR3 DNA follows: TGTGCCAGTACCCACAGGGCGGAATTTTTTAATGAGCAGTTCTTC. Full variable domain (missing parts from reference TRBV19 and TRBJ2-1): DGGITQSPKYLFRKEGQNVTLSCEQNLNHDAMYWYRQDPGQGLRLIYYSQIVNDFQKGDIAEGYSVSREKKESFPLTVTSAQKNPTAFYLCASTHRAEFFNEQFFGPGTRLTVL.